Following are 2 T cell receptor beta chains from one sample sequenced in a study of shared clonotypes between healthy human individuals. Produced via immunoSEQ multiplex PCR; TCRdb's table is partial and in-frame only. This table has roughly 1,000,000 clones, 75% to 85% appearing once. The material sequenced was memory CD4+ T cells from PBMCs. Described subset: CD45RA-negative fraction. Source of these receptors: a man in his late teens or twenties in good health. Some clones in this sample may be carry-over from other donors' samples.

This chain connects TRBV29-1 to TRBJ2-5; 7 bases map to TRBD1. The better agreement between TRBJ2-7 and the DNA end casts doubt on the J call. Per the germline V gene, CDR1 is SQVTM and CDR2 is ANQGSEA. The CDR3 totals 11 residues. CDR3 nucleotides: TGCAGCGTCATGACAGGGAACGAGCAGTACTTC. It encodes CSVMTGNEQYF.

The chain is built from TRBV19 and TRBJ2-3; the match to TRBD1 covers 8 bases. This CDR3 is 13 amino acids long. Germline lookup yields CDR1 LNHDA and CDR2 SQIVND (reference sequence). The J segment lost 8 bases and the V segment lost 5 bases, leaving 6 bases of the junction unmatched. In DNA, the CDR3 is TGTGCCAGTAGTGGGGGGACAGGAATTACGCAGTATTTT. This codes for CASSGGTGITQYF.